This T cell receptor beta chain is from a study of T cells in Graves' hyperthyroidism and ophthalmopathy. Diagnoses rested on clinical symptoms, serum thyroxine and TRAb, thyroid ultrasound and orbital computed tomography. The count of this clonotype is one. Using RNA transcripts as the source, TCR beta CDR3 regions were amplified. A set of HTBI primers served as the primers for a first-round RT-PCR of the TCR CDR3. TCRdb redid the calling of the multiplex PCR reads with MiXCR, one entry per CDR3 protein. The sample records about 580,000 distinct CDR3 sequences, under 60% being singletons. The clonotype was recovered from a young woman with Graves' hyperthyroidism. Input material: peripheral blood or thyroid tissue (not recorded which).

The CDR3 sequence: CASSESTGEVGNTEAFF. CDR3 in DNA: TGCGCCAGCAGTGAGTCTACAGGGGAGGTCGGGAACACTGAAGCTTTCTTT. The V call is TRBV10-2, the J call TRBJ1-1; TRBD1 agrees at 7 bases. The CDR3 consists of 17 residues. V shed 0 bases, J shed 1 base, and the junction held 8 bases outside the gene matches. Germline CDR1 reads WSHSY; CDR2 reads SAAADI.